This T cell receptor beta chain was documented in a study of blood T cells in healthy people across ages. Study-level results: Naive T cell percentage strongly correlated with TCR beta diversity.

A J-beta primer mix and a sample-barcoded 5' primer were used in a second PCR of roughly 6 to 11 cycles. All samples yielded 2.5 million or more CDR3-containing paired-end reads. TCRdb analysed the 5' RACE reads with MiXCR anew, one entry per CDR3 protein. This table has roughly 1.5 million distinct CDR3 sequences, less than 45% appearing once. The germline V and J ends were trimmed by 5 bases and 0 bases, with 15 bases remaining between them. Germline-derived CDR1 and CDR2 are DFQATT and SNEGSKA (reference sequence). This CDR3 has 15 amino acids. About this clonotype: Antigen unknown.

Material: blood. The TCR originated in a woman aged 18-29 years in good health. The chain is built from TRBV20-1 and TRBJ2-3; a possible D gene is TRBD2 (6 bases). This chain's CDR3 is CSAFAGSTSTDTQYF. The CDR3 DNA sequence: TGCAGTGCTTTCGCGGGGAGCACTAGCACAGATACGCAGTATTTT.